These T cell receptor beta chains were read from a single sample in a study of CD8 T cells in Susac syndrome. TCRdb analysed the immunoSEQ multiplex PCR reads with MiXCR anew, one entry per CDR3 protein. The sample has 250,000 to 300,000 distinct CDR3 sequences, roughly 84% seen once. Source material: CD8+ T cells from PBMCs. The receptors come from a human donor with multiple sclerosis. CDR3s include the opening cysteine and the closing phenylalanine or tryptophan. The D gene is left open where the match is weak. Size is omitted from some rows. Given values are once, few, many or a class for expanded clones.

DNA: TGTGCCAGTATGGGCAGGGCTATGAACACTGAAGCTTTCTTT
CDR3: CASMGRAMNTEAFF
V: TRBV19
J: TRBJ1-1
D: NA
size: NA

DNA: TGTGCCACCAGTGACCGTTTAGGGAGAATGAATGAGCAGTTCTTC
CDR3: CATSDRLGRMNEQFF
V: TRBV24-1
J: TRBJ2-1
D: NA
size: NA

DNA: TGTGCCAGCAGCTTAGATCTGCGGACAGATACGCAGTATTTT
CDR3: CASSLDLRTDTQYF
V: TRBV11-2
J: TRBJ2-3
D: NA
size: NA

DNA: TGTGCCAGCTCCGGGGGGGGGAACACTGAAGCTTTCTTT
CDR3: CASSGGGNTEAFF
V: TRBV2
J: TRBJ1-1
D: NA
size: NA

DNA: TGTGCCAGCAGTCCCGGGAGTACTGAAGCTTTCTTT
CDR3: CASSPGSTEAFF
V: TRBV27
J: TRBJ1-1
D: NA
size: few

DNA: TGTGCCAGCAGCCAGGGAGGCCCTCCTTACAATGAGCAGTTCTTC
CDR3: CASSQGGPPYNEQFF
V: TRBV3-1
J: TRBJ2-1
D: NA
size: NA

DNA: TGTGCCAGCTCACCGGACACCATCTACGAGCAGTACTTC
CDR3: CASSPDTIYEQYF
V: TRBV18
J: TRBJ2-7
D: NA
size: NA

DNA: TGTGCCAGCAGAGGACTAGGAAGCAATGAGCAGTTCTTC
CDR3: CASRGLGSNEQFF
V: TRBV2
J: TRBJ2-1
D: TRBD2
size: NA

DNA: TGTGCCAGCAGCTTAAATCCAGCCCGGAACAATGAGCAGTTCTTC
CDR3: CASSLNPARNNEQFF
V: TRBV7-3
J: TRBJ2-1
D: NA
size: NA

DNA: TGTGCCACCGCCCCAGCGGATTACACAGATACGCAGTATTTT
CDR3: CATAPADYTDTQYF
V: TRBV15
J: TRBJ2-3
D: NA
size: NA

DNA: TGCAGTGCTAGAGATCCAGCGGGAGAGTACGAGCAGTACTTC
CDR3: CSARDPAGEYEQYF
V: TRBV20-1
J: TRBJ2-7
D: TRBD2
size: NA

DNA: TGTGCCAGCAGCCTACAGCTTTCGGGTTCCTACAATGAGCAGTTCTTC
CDR3: CASSLQLSGSYNEQFF
V: TRBV9
J: TRBJ2-1
D: NA
size: NA

DNA: TGTGCCAGCAGTCCTCCATCAAATTCACCCCTCCACTTT
CDR3: CASSPPSNSPLHF
V: TRBV28
J: TRBJ1-6
D: NA
size: NA

DNA: TGTGCCAGCAGTATGGACCAGAGGCGAGAAAAACTGTTTTTT
CDR3: CASSMDQRREKLFF
V: TRBV6-5
J: TRBJ1-4
D: NA
size: NA

DNA: TGCGCCAGCAGCCAAGCTCCAACTGAAGCTTTCTTT
CDR3: CASSQAPTEAFF
V: TRBV4-1
J: TRBJ1-1
D: NA
size: NA

DNA: TGTGCCAGCAGCCAAGAAGGGCCTAGGAGCGAGGAAGAGACCCAGTACTTC
CDR3: CASSQEGPRSEEETQYF
V: TRBV4-2
J: TRBJ2-5
D: NA
size: NA

DNA: TGTGCCTCGGCCTTAGCGGGAGTTCGAGAGACCCAGTACTTC
CDR3: CASALAGVRETQYF
V: TRBV6-1
J: TRBJ2-5
D: TRBD2
size: NA

DNA: TGCGCCAGCAGCCAAGCCCTCGGGGGGGTTCAAGAGACCCAGTACTTC
CDR3: CASSQALGGVQETQYF
V: TRBV4-1
J: TRBJ2-5
D: TRBD2
size: NA

DNA: TGTGCCAGCAGCTTGAGTCGGGGGGCCTACAATGAGCAGTTCTTC
CDR3: CASSLSRGAYNEQFF
V: TRBV7-2
J: TRBJ2-1
D: TRBD2
size: few

DNA: TGTGCCAGCGGCCCACAGGGGAACACTGAAGCTTTCTTT
CDR3: CASGPQGNTEAFF
V: TRBV5-6
J: TRBJ1-1
D: NA
size: NA

DNA: TGTGCCAGCAGACGTACCGACAGGGTTTGGCCAACTAATGAAAAACTGTTTTTT
CDR3: CASRRTDRVWPTNEKLFF
V: TRBV7-9
J: TRBJ1-4
D: TRBD1
size: NA

DNA: TGCGCCAGCAGCTTGAAGGCTCCGGACAATGAGCAGTTCTTC
CDR3: CASSLKAPDNEQFF
V: TRBV5-1
J: TRBJ2-1
D: NA
size: NA

DNA: TGTGCCAGCAGTTTAGAGGGACCCCCCTCTGGGGCCAACGTCCTGACTTTC
CDR3: CASSLEGPPSGANVLTF
V: TRBV27
J: TRBJ2-6
D: NA
size: NA

DNA: TGTGCCAGCAGTCCAGGGAAATTTACTGAAGCTTTCTTT
CDR3: CASSPGKFTEAFF
V: TRBV27
J: TRBJ1-1
D: NA
size: NA

DNA: TGTGCCAGCAGTTTCGAGTCGGGAGTTCGAACAGATACGCAGTATTTT
CDR3: CASSFESGVRTDTQYF
V: TRBV28
J: TRBJ2-3
D: NA
size: NA

DNA: TGTGCCAGCAGTCTACCCTGGGGGCTAAATGGACCAAGGGAGCTGTTTTTT
CDR3: CASSLPWGLNGPRELFF
V: TRBV7-2
J: TRBJ2-2
D: NA
size: NA

DNA: TGTGCTAGCAGCTTAGCGCACACTACTCGCACAGATACGCAGTATTTT
CDR3: CASSLAHTTRTDTQYF
V: TRBV7-7
J: TRBJ2-3
D: NA
size: NA

DNA: TGTGCCAGCAGTGAGGGACTACCTCCGAACGAGCAGTACTTC
CDR3: CASSEGLPPNEQYF
V: TRBV2
J: TRBJ2-7
D: TRBD2
size: NA

DNA: TGTGCCAGCAGTTACAGCCGCCGCGAGCAGTACTTC
CDR3: CASSYSRREQYF
V: TRBV6-6
J: TRBJ2-7
D: NA
size: NA

DNA: TGTGCCTGCCGGGACTTACCCTACGAGCAGTACTTC
CDR3: CACRDLPYEQYF
V: TRBV30
J: TRBJ2-7
D: NA
size: NA

DNA: TGTGCCAGCAGCCAAGAGAGGGGAAGCGAGCAGTACTTC
CDR3: CASSQERGSEQYF
V: TRBV4-2
J: TRBJ2-7
D: NA
size: NA

DNA: TGTGCCAGCAGCCAAGCCGGCTCCAACACTGAAGCTTTCTTT
CDR3: CASSQAGSNTEAFF
V: TRBV3-1
J: TRBJ1-1
D: NA
size: NA

DNA: TGTGCCAGCAGTCCACTTGGAGAGAAGCCTGAAGCTTTCTTT
CDR3: CASSPLGEKPEAFF
V: TRBV28
J: TRBJ1-1
D: NA
size: NA

DNA: TGTGCCACCCCGTTCGAGCAGTACTTC
CDR3: CATPFEQYF
V: TRBV24-1
J: TRBJ2-7
D: NA
size: NA

DNA: TGTGCCAGCAGTTTAATGTGGTCTGGGGCCAACGTCCTGACTTTC
CDR3: CASSLMWSGANVLTF
V: TRBV27
J: TRBJ2-6
D: NA
size: NA

DNA: TGTGCCAGCAGCTTATTCGAGACAGGGGCCTACGAGCAGTACTTC
CDR3: CASSLFETGAYEQYF
V: TRBV7-9
J: TRBJ2-7
D: TRBD1
size: NA

DNA: TGTGCCAGCAGCCAAGATTCGGGACATGGCACTGAAAAACTGTTTTTT
CDR3: CASSQDSGHGTEKLFF
V: TRBV3-1
J: TRBJ1-4
D: NA
size: NA

DNA: TGTGCCAGCAGTCCCGACTGGAGCATCCCCCTAACGGGCTACACCTTC
CDR3: CASSPDWSIPLTGYTF
V: TRBV6-1
J: TRBJ1-2
D: NA
size: NA

DNA: TGCGCCAGCAGCCAAAGTGTAAGGGCCGGGGAGCAGTACTTC
CDR3: CASSQSVRAGEQYF
V: TRBV4-1
J: TRBJ2-7
D: NA
size: NA

DNA: TGTGCCAGCAGCCTGGGACTAGCGGGAGGACCCTCAAAATACAATGAGCAGTTCTTC
CDR3: CASSLGLAGGPSKYNEQFF
V: TRBV7-2
J: TRBJ2-1
D: TRBD2
size: NA

DNA: TGCGCCAGCAGCCCGGACGGAAAATATAATTCACCCCTCCACTTT
CDR3: CASSPDGKYNSPLHF
V: TRBV5-1
J: TRBJ1-6
D: NA
size: NA

DNA: TGTGCCAGCAGTTACTCTGGGACTAACACCGGGGAGCTGTTTTTT
CDR3: CASSYSGTNTGELFF
V: TRBV6-5
J: TRBJ2-2
D: NA
size: NA

DNA: TGTGCCAGCAGCTCCCTCCGGGAAACTAATGAAAAACTGTTTTTT
CDR3: CASSSLRETNEKLFF
V: TRBV7-8
J: TRBJ1-4
D: NA
size: once

DNA: TGTGCCAGCAGTTACTCGAGTGGCTCTGGGGCCAACGTCCTGACTTTC
CDR3: CASSYSSGSGANVLTF
V: TRBV6-5
J: TRBJ2-6
D: NA
size: NA

DNA: TGTGCCAGCAGCGCCGAAAGACAGGCCCCGAACACTGAAGCTTTCTTT
CDR3: CASSAERQAPNTEAFF
V: TRBV9
J: TRBJ1-1
D: NA
size: NA

DNA: TGCGCCAGCAGCCAACAGGCCGCCCACGAGCAGTACTTC
CDR3: CASSQQAAHEQYF
V: TRBV5-1
J: TRBJ2-7
D: NA
size: NA